A single sample is the source of the 29 T cell receptor beta chains below, sequenced in a study of T cells in localized non-small cell lung cancer. The protocol was immunoSEQ multiplex PCR, while the TCRdb copy is restricted to in-frame clones and leaves out a portion. The sample contains around 64,000 clones, just over 90% of which appear only once. The sample was peripheral blood, taken before any cancer treatment. Receptors originate from a man between 40 and 69 years old with stage I lung adenocarcinoma.

The chain combines TRBV27 with TRBJ2-1; 10 bases fit TRBD2. The junction had 14 bases not matched to a gene; V was cut back by 7 bases and J by 8 bases. CDR1 and CDR2 (germline): MNHEY, SMNVEV (reference sequence). The CDR3 has 16 amino acids. The CDR3 region has the DNA TGTGCCAGCACCTCAATTGCTAGCGGGAGTGCGGATGAGCAGTTCTTC. Protein sequence: CASTSIASGSADEQFF.

This CDR3 is CASSSGRAYEQYF. The DNA for the CDR3 is TGTGCCAGCAGCTCGGGACGGGCCTACGAGCAGTACTTC. The chain carries TRBV5-6 and TRBJ2-7, with D possibly being TRBD1 or TRBD2 (5 bases each). Germline assignment: CDR1 SGHDT and CDR2 YYEEEE. V gave up 3 bases and J gave up 2 bases, with 9 bases separating them. The CDR3 totals 13 residues.

V usage is TRBV18 and J usage is TRBJ1-4; possibly TRBD1 for D (5 bases). The ends were cut back, 6 bases at V and 3 bases at J, with 11 bases in the middle. CDR1 is KGHSH and CDR2 is LQKENI in the germline V gene. CDR3 size: 14 residues. CDR3 coding DNA: TGTGCCAGCTCCCGAGGGGCTGCTAATGAAAAACTGTTTTTT. Translating gives CASSRGAANEKLFF.

The rearrangement links TRBV21-1 to TRBJ1-1. TRBV21-1 is shown as a pseudogene. The CDR3 runs 13 residues. The CDR3, as DNA: TGTGCCAGCAGCAAGGAAGTGAACACTGAAGCTTTCTTT. This translates into CASSKEVNTEAFF.

This clone was recorded once. This chain uses TRBV19 with TRBJ1-2, with D maybe TRBD1 (6 bases). V lost 8 bases and J lost 6, with 16 bases in between. CDR3 size: 13 residues. Germline lookup yields CDR1 LNHDA and CDR2 SQIVND (reference sequence). Here the CDR3 reads CASRRGGTDGYTF. As DNA, the CDR3 is TGTGCCAGTCGAAGGGGGGGCACTGATGGCTACACCTTC.

This clone has just a few counts. This sequence joins TRBV10-2 and TRBJ2-7; unclear D gene. Between the trimmed V and J ends, which lost 6 bases and 2 bases, there was a span of 8 bases. The CDR3 extends over 12 amino acids. Germline loops: CDR1 WSHSY, CDR2 SAAADI. DNA for the CDR3: TGCGCCAGCAGACACTCCACCTACGAGCAGTACTTC. It is translated as CASRHSTYEQYF.

The chain recombines TRBV7-2 with TRBJ2-1; D uncertain. CDR1 SGHTA and CDR2 FQGNSA come from the germline V gene. The V end lost 0 bases, the J end lost 3 bases, and 0 bases lay between the germline ends. The CDR3 sequence is 12 residues long. CDR3 sequence: CASSLAYNEQFF. The CDR3 DNA reads TGTGCCAGCAGCTTAGCCTACAATGAGCAGTTCTTC.

This chain joins TRBV5-5 and TRBJ1-5, with D uncertain. Germline V gene data show CDR1 as SGHKS and CDR2 as YYEKEE (reference sequence). The CDR3 extends over 18 amino acids. V lost 4 bases to trimming and J lost 3 bases, with 23 bases between them. CDR3 nucleotides: TGTGCCAGCAGCCAAGTAAGGTTAAGTCTCGCTACCAATCAGCCCCAGCATTTT. Amino acids: CASSQVRLSLATNQPQHF.

The V gene is TRBV7-1, the J gene TRBJ2-5, with TRBD1 matching 7 bases. The J call may be mistaken, given a closer DNA end match to TRBJ2-7. TRBV7-1 is recorded as an ORF, its role being uncertain. The CDR3 covers 13 residues. The CDR3 bases are TGTGCCAGCAGCCAACAGACAGGGTACGAGCAGTACTTC. It specifies CASSQQTGYEQYF.

This clone was detected once. J is TRBJ2-7 and V is TRBV7-9, with no clear D. The CDR3 loop spans 11 amino acids. The germline V gene has CDR1 SEHNR and CDR2 FQNEAQ (reference sequence). Between the trimmed V and J ends, which lost 1 base and 6 bases, there was a span of 4 bases. CDR3 sequence: CASSLESEQYF. The CDR3 DNA follows: TGTGCCAGCAGCTTAGAGTCCGAGCAGTACTTC.

The chain joins TRBV5-1 to TRBJ2-4; the D is unclear. V lost 2 bases and J lost 1, with 10 bases in between. Germline CDR1 and CDR2: SGHRS and YFSETQ. This CDR3 contains 15 residues. Written as DNA, the CDR3 is TGCGCCAGCAGCTTCCAATTCGGCGCCAAAAACATTCAGTACTTC. Its protein product is CASSFQFGAKNIQYF.

The J gene is TRBJ2-7, the V gene TRBV5-1; 9 nucleotides agree with TRBD1. CDR1 is SGHRS and CDR2 is YFSETQ in the germline V gene. V lost 4 bases to trimming and J lost 4 bases; unmatched junction nucleotides: 6. CDR3 size: 14 residues. The chain's CDR3 is CASSPGQGLYEQYF. The CDR3 DNA sequence: TGCGCCAGCAGCCCAGGACAGGGGCTATACGAGCAGTACTTC.

The chain is built from TRBV4-1 and TRBJ2-5; 7 positions agree with TRBD1. This CDR3 spans 17 amino acids. V shed 4 bases and J 5 bases; nucleotides not matched to a gene: 16. CDR1 is MGHRA and CDR2 is YSYEKL in the germline V gene. CDR3 amino acids: CASSPLNEGQLLETQYF. Here the CDR3 DNA reads TGCGCCAGCAGCCCCCTCAACGAGGGACAGCTGTTGGAGACCCAGTACTTC.

The J gene is TRBJ2-3, the V gene TRBV9, with D unclear. Trimming took off 2 bases at V and 0 bases at J, with 7 bases between the two ends. The CDR3 is made up of 14 amino acids. Per the germline V gene, CDR1 is SGDLS and CDR2 is YYNGEE. CDR3 sequence (DNA): TGTGCCAGCAGCGTCGACGTTAGCACAGATACGCAGTATTTT. This codes for CASSVDVSTDTQYF.

The chain employs TRBV7-9 and TRBJ2-3; 10 nucleotides line up with TRBD2. From germline, CDR1 is SEHNR and CDR2 FQNEAQ (reference sequence). This CDR3 contains 16 residues. Trimming removed 9 bases from V and 5 bases from J; junction bases left unmatched: 14. The CDR3 DNA follows: TGTGCCAGTCGCCGGGGTCTAGCGGGAGTTAGAGATACGCAGTATTTT. It encodes CASRRGLAGVRDTQYF.

This chain joins TRBV10-3 and TRBJ2-7; D is uncertain. Germline-derived CDR1 and CDR2 are ENHRY and SYGVKD. The length of the CDR3 is 13 residues. Trimming cost V 0 bases and J 6 bases, with 9 bases left between them. CDR3 in DNA: TGTGCCATCAGTGAGTCCCTCACTGGCGAGCAGTACTTC. It specifies CAISESLTGEQYF.

This clone was picked up one time. The chain employs TRBV7-3 and TRBJ1-5; perhaps TRBD1 as D (5 bases). CDR1 is SGHTA, CDR2 FQGTGA, per germline. CDR3 length: 13 amino acids. V was clipped by 5 bases and J by 7 bases, with 12 bases between them. CDR3 in amino acids: CASSRDPNQPQHF. CDR3 DNA: TGTGCCAGCAGCCGGGACCCAAACCAGCCCCAGCATTTT.

V gene TRBV5-5 combines with J gene TRBJ2-1; D is unresolved. Germline V CDR1 and CDR2: SGHKS, YYEKEE (reference sequence). The CDR3 covers 13 residues. V gave up 3 bases and J gave up 0 bases, with 4 bases separating them. The CDR3 DNA follows: TGTGCCAGCAGCTACAGCTCCTACAATGAGCAGTTCTTC. The encoded protein is CASSYSSYNEQFF.

CDR3 protein: CASSVHRDMDSYEQYF. In DNA form, the CDR3 reads TGTGCCAGCAGCGTACACCGGGACATGGACTCCTACGAGCAGTACTTC. V is TRBV9 and J is TRBJ2-7, with D tentatively TRBD1 (6 bases). With 1 base removed from V and 0 bases from J, the gap between germline ends came to 14 bases. CDR1 is SGDLS, CDR2 YYNGEE, per germline. The CDR3 totals 16 residues.

This chain connects TRBV9 to TRBJ1-1, with 10 bases fitting TRBD1. The V gene end was trimmed by 4 bases and the J gene end by 6 bases; junction bases not matched to a gene: 6. The CDR3 sequence is 14 residues long. The germline CDR1 and CDR2 sequences are SGDLS and YYNGEE. The CDR3 is CASSPQTGGSEAFF. The CDR3 bases are TGTGCCAGCAGCCCCCAGACAGGGGGCTCTGAAGCTTTCTTT.

The genes are TRBV2 and TRBJ2-1; 9 nucleotides agree with TRBD2. CDR1 is SNHLY and CDR2 is FYNNEI in the germline V gene. Trimming removed 3 bases from V and 2 bases from J; junction bases left unmatched: 2. CDR3 size: 15 residues. In DNA, the CDR3 is TGTGCCAGCAGTGAGCGGGAGGGCCCCTACAATGAGCAGTTCTTC. It yields the protein CASSEREGPYNEQFF.

To note about this clone: Other DNA sequences within the sample encode an identical CDR3. J is TRBJ2-7 and V is TRBV6-5, with D uncertain. V was shortened by 0 bases and J by 7 bases, with 4 bases between the two germline ends. Germline V gives CDR1 MNHEY, CDR2 SVGAGI. The CDR3 is 11 amino acids. The CDR3, as DNA: TGTGCCAGCAGTTACTCGAGGGAGCAGTACTTC. It is translated as CASSYSREQYF.

This clone is a singleton in its sample. The rearrangement joins TRBV29-1 to TRBJ1-1; the match to TRBD1 covers 7 bases. Germline CDR1 is SQVTM and CDR2 is ANQGSEA. The junction had 10 bases not matched to a gene; V was cut back by 3 bases and J by 6 bases. This CDR3 is 14 amino acids long. The CDR3 DNA sequence: TGCAGCGTTGATCGGCAGAGGGGGCTCCCTGAAGCTTTCTTT. It is translated as CSVDRQRGLPEAFF. The entire variable domain, with the rest obtained from reference TRBV29-1 and TRBJ1-1, is as follows: SAVISQKPSRDICQRGTSLTIQCQVDSQVTMMFWYRQQPGQSLTLIATANQGSEATYESGFVIDKFPISRPNLTFSTLTVSNMSPEDSSIYLCSVDRQRGLPEAFFGQGTRLTVV.

The genes are TRBV30 and TRBJ1-1; D uncertain. Germline V gene sequence: CDR1 GTSNPN, CDR2 SVGIG (reference sequence). V lost 3 bases and J lost 7, with 12 bases in between. The CDR3 has 12 amino acids. This CDR3 is CAWRGLRGEAFF. The CDR3 region has the DNA TGTGCCTGGAGGGGCCTGCGGGGTGAAGCTTTCTTT.

This clone appeared a few times. The chain has TRBV5-1 and TRBJ2-7, with D perhaps matching TRBD2 (5 bases). Germline CDR1 is SGHRS and CDR2 is YFSETQ. The CDR3 totals 14 residues. Between the trimmed V and J ends, which lost 0 bases and 2 bases, there was a span of 9 bases. CDR3 DNA sequence: TGCGCCAGCAGCTTGGCGGGTAGCGCCTACGAGCAGTACTTC. It is translated as CASSLAGSAYEQYF.

The chain couples TRBV18 to TRBJ2-2; D is unclear. Germline V gives CDR1 KGHSH, CDR2 LQKENI. The CDR3 sequence is 15 residues long. Trimming pared 3 bases from V and 5 bases from J, leaving 13 bases between. The CDR3 loop is CASSPAALRTGELFF. CDR3 DNA: TGTGCCAGCTCACCGGCGGCCCTGAGAACCGGGGAGCTGTTTTTT.

This clone was seen just once. The gene calls are TRBV11-2 and TRBJ2-1; the D is unclear. The germline gives CDR1 SGHAT, CDR2 FQNNGV. V dropped 1 base and J dropped 4 bases, with 11 bases sitting between them. This CDR3 spans 15 amino acids. The CDR3 region is CASSLAPTPYNEQFF. The CDR3 region has the DNA TGTGCCAGCAGCTTAGCCCCGACACCGTACAATGAGCAGTTCTTC.

The V gene is TRBV29-1, the J gene TRBJ2-5; the D call may be TRBD1 or TRBD2 (5 bases each). CDR1 is SQVTM and CDR2 is ANQGSEA in the germline V gene. The length of the CDR3 is 13 residues. V lost 6 bases and J lost 4, with 15 bases in between. The DNA for the CDR3 is TGCAGCGTCGCCTCTAATGGGGGAGAGACCCAGTACTTC. It translates to CSVASNGGETQYF.

The rearrangement uses TRBV7-2 and TRBJ2-3; the match to TRBD2 covers 7 bases. V lost 0 bases, J lost 3 bases, and 9 bases stayed unmatched. The CDR3 covers 17 residues. Germline V gene sequence: CDR1 SGHTA, CDR2 FQGNSA. CDR3 loop: CASSLAGGSGGTDTQYF. The CDR3, as DNA: TGTGCCAGCAGCTTAGCTGGCGGGAGCGGAGGGACAGATACGCAGTATTTT. The full variable domain, with the rest looked up from reference TRBV7-2 and TRBJ2-3, is GAGVSQSPSNKVTEKGKDVELRCDPISGHTALYWYRQSLGQGLEFLIYFQGNSAPDKSGLPSDRFSAERTGGSVSTLTIQRTQQEDSAVYLCASSLAGGSGGTDTQYFGPGTRLTVL.